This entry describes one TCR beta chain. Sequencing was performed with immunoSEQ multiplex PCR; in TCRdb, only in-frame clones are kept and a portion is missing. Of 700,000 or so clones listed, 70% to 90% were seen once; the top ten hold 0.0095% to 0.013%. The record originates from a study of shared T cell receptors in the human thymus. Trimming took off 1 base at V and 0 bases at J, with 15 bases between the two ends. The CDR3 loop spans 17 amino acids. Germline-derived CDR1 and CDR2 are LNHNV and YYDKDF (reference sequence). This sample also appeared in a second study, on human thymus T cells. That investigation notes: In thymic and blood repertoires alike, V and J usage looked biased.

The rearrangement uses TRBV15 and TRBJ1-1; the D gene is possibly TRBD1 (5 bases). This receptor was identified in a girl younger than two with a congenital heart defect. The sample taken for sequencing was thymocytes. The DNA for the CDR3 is TGTGCCACCAGCAGAGGGGGTCGGCGGGGGATGAACACTGAAGCTTTCTTT. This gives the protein CATSRGGRRGMNTEAFF.